This T cell receptor beta chain was profiled in a study of response to subunit inactivated influenza vaccine. Study conclusions and caveats: New T cells are recruited in small numbers by each seasonal influenza vaccination, according to the authors' suggestion.

The table lists this clonotype with many counts. What it binds is not known. Each CDR3 protein gets one entry after TCRdb re-called the RT-PCR reads with MiXCR. This table has 700,000 to 800,000 distinct CDR3 sequences, around 18% appearing once. Germline CDR1 and CDR2: SGHVS and FQNEAQ. CDR3 length: 17 amino acids. V lost 6 bases, J lost 1 base, and 6 bases stayed unmatched. The material sequenced was PBMCs from blood, taken approximately 5 days after vaccination. The rearrangement links TRBV7-8 to TRBJ2-3, with 14 bases fitting TRBD2. The receptor comes from a man aged 50-60 years who received an inactivated influenza vaccine. The CDR3 loop is CASSKGLAGVGTDTQYF. Here the CDR3 DNA reads TGTGCCAGCAGTAAGGGACTAGCGGGAGTGGGCACAGATACGCAGTATTTT.